This is a list of T cell receptor beta chains from one sample in a study. From the RT-PCR reads, TCRdb called clonotypes with MiXCR, one entry per CDR3 protein. The repertoire has about 700,000 distinct CDR3 sequences, approximately 15% of them found once; the top ten carry around 3.3%. The sequencing input was memory CD4+ T cells from blood. The receptors shown here come from a female donor in good health, serving as a healthy control. The CDR3 runs from the conserved cysteine through the conserved F or W. A D gene is named only where the DNA matches it firmly. Size is omitted from some rows. Given values are once, few, many or a class for expanded clones.

14,NA,TRBV20-1,few,TRBJ1-1,CSARLTLTKSEAFF,TGCAGTGCTAGACTCACTTTAACTAAGAGTGAAGCTTTCTTT
14,NA,TRBV12-3/TRBV12-4,many,TRBJ1-3,CASSPSGSGNTIYF,TGTGCCAGCAGCCCGTCAGGCTCTGGAAACACCATATATTTT
14,NA,TRBV18,NA,TRBJ2-7,CASSPVGGSNEQYF,TGTGCCAGCTCACCGGTGGGGGGCTCCAACGAGCAGTACTTC
14,NA,TRBV6-5,NA,TRBJ2-7,CASSYSRETYEQYF,TGTGCCAGCAGTTACTCGCGGGAAACTTACGAGCAGTACTTC
15,NA,TRBV6-1,once,TRBJ2-5,CASSESARSRETQYF,TGTGCCAGCAGTGAAAGTGCCAGGTCTAGGGAGACCCAGTACTTC
15,NA,TRBV20-1,many,TRBJ1-1,CSARDLQGSDTEAFF,TGCAGTGCTAGAGATCTACAGGGCTCTGACACTGAAGCTTTCTTT
13,NA,TRBV29-1,many,TRBJ2-3,CSVEEVGTDTQYF,TGCAGCGTTGAAGAGGTGGGCACAGATACGCAGTATTTT
13,TRBD1,TRBV28,NA,TRBJ1-1,CASSLSAGGAAFF,TGTGCCAGCAGTTTAAGCGCAGGGGGCGCGGCTTTCTTT
11,NA,TRBV3-1,few,TRBJ1-2,CASSQDAGFTF,TGTGCCAGCAGCCAAGATGCGGGGTTCACCTTC
17,TRBD2,TRBV9,few,TRBJ2-5,CASSPGGKAGVRETQYF,TGTGCCAGCAGCCCCGGCGGAAAAGCGGGAGTGCGGGAGACCCAGTACTTC
14,NA,TRBV7-8,NA,TRBJ2-3,CASSATRQTDTQYF,TGTGCCAGCAGCGCGACCCGACAGACAGATACGCAGTATTTT
13,TRBD1,TRBV25-1,few,TRBJ1-1,CATSQGGGTEAFF,TGTGCCACCTCACAGGGGGGGGGCACTGAAGCTTTCTTT
17,NA,TRBV12-3/TRBV12-4,NA,TRBJ1-2,CASSRQPSGGHNYGYTF,TGTGCCAGCAGTCGCCAGCCCTCTGGGGGACACAACTATGGCTACACCTTC
13,NA,TRBV10-3,few,TRBJ1-4,CAIGESRSEKLFF,TGTGCCATCGGGGAGTCCCGGAGTGAAAAACTGTTTTTT
13,NA,TRBV7-2,many,TRBJ1-1,CASSFARDTEAFF,TGTGCCAGCAGCTTTGCCAGAGACACTGAAGCTTTCTTT
14,NA,TRBV7-2,NA,TRBJ2-2,CASSLIRGNGELFF,TGTGCCAGCAGCTTAATCAGGGGCAACGGGGAGCTGTTTTTT
14,TRBD1,TRBV7-8,few,TRBJ2-1,CASSTTGGFNEQFF,TGTGCCAGCAGCACGACAGGGGGATTCAATGAGCAGTTCTTC
15,TRBD2,TRBV4-1,many,TRBJ2-7,CASSQGEGALYEQYF,TGCGCCAGCAGCCAAGGGGAGGGCGCCCTCTACGAGCAGTACTTC
12,NA,TRBV7-3,many,TRBJ2-1,CASSSGNNEQFF,TGTGCCAGCAGTTCGGGGAACAATGAGCAGTTCTTC
14,NA,TRBV4-2,few,TRBJ2-1,CASTLDAFSNEQFF,TGTGCCAGCACCCTGGACGCTTTCTCCAATGAGCAGTTCTTC
16,TRBD2,TRBV9,few,TRBJ2-7,CASSVGSGRATYEQYF,TGTGCCAGCAGCGTAGGGAGCGGGAGGGCCACCTACGAGCAGTACTTC
14,TRBD1,TRBV20-1,NA,TRBJ1-4,CSARLGQWDEKLFF,TGCAGTGCTAGACTGGGACAGTGGGATGAAAAACTGTTTTTT
13,NA,TRBV5-1,many,TRBJ2-7,CASSSTVPYEQYF,TGCGCCAGCAGCTCGACAGTACCCTACGAGCAGTACTTC
13,TRBD1,TRBV7-2,many,TRBJ1-2,CASSPGQGYGYTF,TGTGCCAGCAGCCCGGGACAGGGGTATGGCTACACCTTC
17,TRBD2,TRBV3-1,NA,TRBJ2-1,CASSQDWGLAGYNEQFF,TGTGCCAGCAGCCAAGATTGGGGACTAGCGGGCTACAATGAGCAGTTCTTC
14,NA,TRBV20-1,NA,TRBJ1-1,CSASRRELNTEAFF,TGCAGTGCTAGCCGAAGGGAGTTGAACACTGAAGCTTTCTTT
16,TRBD2,TRBV10-3,many,TRBJ2-1,CAISESVASGYNEQFF,TGTGCCATCAGTGAGTCGGTGGCTAGCGGGTACAATGAGCAGTTCTTC
12,NA,TRBV12-3/TRBV12-4,NA,TRBJ2-3,CASSQILDTQYF,TGTGCCAGCAGTCAAATCCTGGATACGCAGTATTTT
13,NA,TRBV2,NA,TRBJ2-2,CASSIQGLGELFF,TGTGCCAGCAGCATACAAGGGTTAGGGGAGCTGTTTTTT